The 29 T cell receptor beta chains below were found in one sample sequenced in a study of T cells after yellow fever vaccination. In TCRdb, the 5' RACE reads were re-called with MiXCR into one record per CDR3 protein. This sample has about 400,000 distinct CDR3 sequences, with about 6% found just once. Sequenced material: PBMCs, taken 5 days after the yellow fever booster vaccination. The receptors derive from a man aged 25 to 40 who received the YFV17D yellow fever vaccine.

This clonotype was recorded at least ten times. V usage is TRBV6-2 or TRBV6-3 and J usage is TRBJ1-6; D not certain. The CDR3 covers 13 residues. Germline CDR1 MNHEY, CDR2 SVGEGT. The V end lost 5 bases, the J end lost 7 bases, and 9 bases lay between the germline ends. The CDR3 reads CASSDLGNSPLHF. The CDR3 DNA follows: TGTGCCAGCAGTGATTTGGGGAATTCACCCCTCCACTTT.

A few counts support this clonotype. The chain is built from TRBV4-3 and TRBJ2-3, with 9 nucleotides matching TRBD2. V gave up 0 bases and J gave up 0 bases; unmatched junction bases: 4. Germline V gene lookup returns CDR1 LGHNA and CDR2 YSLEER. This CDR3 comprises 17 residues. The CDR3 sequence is CASSQDPSGTSTDTQYF. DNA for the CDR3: TGCGCCAGCAGCCAAGATCCTAGCGGGACCAGCACAGATACGCAGTATTTT.

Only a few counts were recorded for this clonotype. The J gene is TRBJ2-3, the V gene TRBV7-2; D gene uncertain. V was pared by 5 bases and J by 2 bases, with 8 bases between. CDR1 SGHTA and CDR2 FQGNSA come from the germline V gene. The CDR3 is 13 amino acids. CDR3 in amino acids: CASSPDATDTQYF. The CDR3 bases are TGTGCCAGCAGCCCGGACGCCACAGATACGCAGTATTTT.

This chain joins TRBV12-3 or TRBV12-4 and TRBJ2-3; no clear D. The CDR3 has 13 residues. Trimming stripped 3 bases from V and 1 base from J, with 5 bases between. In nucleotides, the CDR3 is TGTGCCAGCAGTTTTTTCGGCACAGATACGCAGTATTTT. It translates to CASSFFGTDTQYF.

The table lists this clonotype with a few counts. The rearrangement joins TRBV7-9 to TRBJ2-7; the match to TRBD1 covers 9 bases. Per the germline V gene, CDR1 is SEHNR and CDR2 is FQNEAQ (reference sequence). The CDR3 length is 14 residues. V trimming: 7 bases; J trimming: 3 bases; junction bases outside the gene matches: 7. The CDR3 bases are TGTGCCAGCAACCACGGGACAGGGAACTACGAGCAGTACTTC. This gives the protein CASNHGTGNYEQYF. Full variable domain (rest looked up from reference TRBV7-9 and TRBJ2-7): DTGVSQNPRHKITKRGQNVTFRCDPISEHNRLYWYRQTLGQGPEFLTYFQNEAQLEKSRLLSDRFSAERPKGSFSTLEIQRTEQGDSAMYLCASNHGTGNYEQYFGPGTRLTVT.

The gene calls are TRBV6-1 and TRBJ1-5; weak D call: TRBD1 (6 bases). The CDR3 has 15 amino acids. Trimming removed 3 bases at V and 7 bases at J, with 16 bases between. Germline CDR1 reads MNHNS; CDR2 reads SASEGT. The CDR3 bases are TGTGCCAGCAGTGATGCGGGCCTCCAGGGGCAGCCCCAGCATTTT. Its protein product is CASSDAGLQGQPQHF.

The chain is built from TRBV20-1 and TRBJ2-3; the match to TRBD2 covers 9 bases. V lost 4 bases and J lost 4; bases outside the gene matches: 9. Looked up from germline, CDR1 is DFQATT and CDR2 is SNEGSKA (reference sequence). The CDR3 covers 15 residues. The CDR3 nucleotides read TGCAGTGCTACCCTCTTAGCGGGAGTATCAGATACGCAGTATTTT. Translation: CSATLLAGVSDTQYF.

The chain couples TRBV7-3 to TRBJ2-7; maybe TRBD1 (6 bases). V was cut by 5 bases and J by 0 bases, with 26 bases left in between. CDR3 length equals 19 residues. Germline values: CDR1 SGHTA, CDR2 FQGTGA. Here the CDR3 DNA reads TGTGCCAGCAGCGAATTACTATCCGGGACACCTTCTAGCTCCTACGAGCAGTACTTC. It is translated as CASSELLSGTPSSSYEQYF.

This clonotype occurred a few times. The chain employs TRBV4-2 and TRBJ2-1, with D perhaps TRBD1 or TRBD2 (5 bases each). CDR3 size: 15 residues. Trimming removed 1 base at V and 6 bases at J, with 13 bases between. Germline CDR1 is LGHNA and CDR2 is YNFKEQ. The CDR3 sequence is CASSQGLSRGNEQFF. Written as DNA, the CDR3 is TGTGCCAGCAGCCAAGGTCTCTCGAGGGGCAATGAGCAGTTCTTC.

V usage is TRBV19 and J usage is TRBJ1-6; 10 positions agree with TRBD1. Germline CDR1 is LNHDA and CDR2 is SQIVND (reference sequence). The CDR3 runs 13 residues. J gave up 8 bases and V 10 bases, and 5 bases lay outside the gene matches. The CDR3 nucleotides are TGTGCCACCACGGACAGGGGGGATTCACCCCTCCACTTT. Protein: CATTDRGDSPLHF.

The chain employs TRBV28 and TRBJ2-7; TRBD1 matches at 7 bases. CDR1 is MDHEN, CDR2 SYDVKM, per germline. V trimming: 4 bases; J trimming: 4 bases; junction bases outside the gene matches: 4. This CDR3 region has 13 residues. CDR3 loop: CASSSETGYEQYF. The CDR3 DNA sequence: TGTGCCAGCAGTTCCGAGACAGGGTACGAGCAGTACTTC.

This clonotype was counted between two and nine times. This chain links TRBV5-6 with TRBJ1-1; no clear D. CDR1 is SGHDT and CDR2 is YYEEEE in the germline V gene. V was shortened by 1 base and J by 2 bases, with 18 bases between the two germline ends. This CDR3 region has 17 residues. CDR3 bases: TGTGCCAGCAGCTTGATCGGTTTGAGAACAGATAACACTGAAGCTTTCTTT. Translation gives CASSLIGLRTDNTEAFF.

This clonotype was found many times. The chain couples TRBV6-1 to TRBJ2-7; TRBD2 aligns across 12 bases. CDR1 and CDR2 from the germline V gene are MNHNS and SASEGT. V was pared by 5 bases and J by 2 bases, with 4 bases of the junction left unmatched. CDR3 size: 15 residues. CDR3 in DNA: TGTGCCAGCAGTCCCCTAGCGGGAGGGCCCTACGAGCAGTACTTC. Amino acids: CASSPLAGGPYEQYF.

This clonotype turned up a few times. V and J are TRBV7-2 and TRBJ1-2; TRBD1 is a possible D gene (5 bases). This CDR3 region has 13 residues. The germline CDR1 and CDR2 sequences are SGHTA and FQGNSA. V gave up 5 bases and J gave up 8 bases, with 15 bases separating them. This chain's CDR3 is CASSPSREGGYTF. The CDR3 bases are TGTGCCAGCAGCCCTAGCAGGGAGGGAGGCTACACCTTC.

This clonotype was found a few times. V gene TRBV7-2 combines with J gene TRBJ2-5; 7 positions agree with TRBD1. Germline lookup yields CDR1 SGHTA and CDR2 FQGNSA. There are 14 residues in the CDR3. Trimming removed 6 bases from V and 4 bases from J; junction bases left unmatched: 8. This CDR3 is CASSQRQGPETQYF. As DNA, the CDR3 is TGTGCCAGCAGTCAAAGACAGGGTCCAGAGACCCAGTACTTC.

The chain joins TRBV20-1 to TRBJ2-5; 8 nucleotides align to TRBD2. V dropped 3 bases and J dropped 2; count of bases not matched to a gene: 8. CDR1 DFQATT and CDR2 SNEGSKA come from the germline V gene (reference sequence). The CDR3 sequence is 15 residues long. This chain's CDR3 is CSASGVAGLQETQYF. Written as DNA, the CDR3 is TGCAGTGCTAGTGGAGTAGCGGGACTACAAGAGACCCAGTACTTC.

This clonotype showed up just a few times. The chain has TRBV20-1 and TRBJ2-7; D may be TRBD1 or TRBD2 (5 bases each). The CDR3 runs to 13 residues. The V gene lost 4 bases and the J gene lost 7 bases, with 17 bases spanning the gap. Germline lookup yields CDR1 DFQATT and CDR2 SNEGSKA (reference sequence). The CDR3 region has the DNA TGCAGTGCTACAGGGACGGCGACGCGGGAGCAGTACTTC. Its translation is CSATGTATREQYF.

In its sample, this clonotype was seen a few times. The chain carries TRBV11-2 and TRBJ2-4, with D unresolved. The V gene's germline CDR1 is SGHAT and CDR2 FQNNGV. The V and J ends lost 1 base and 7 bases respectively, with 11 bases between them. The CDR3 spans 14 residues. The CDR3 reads CASSLGGMGNIQYF. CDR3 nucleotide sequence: TGTGCCAGCAGCTTAGGAGGAATGGGGAACATTCAGTACTTC.

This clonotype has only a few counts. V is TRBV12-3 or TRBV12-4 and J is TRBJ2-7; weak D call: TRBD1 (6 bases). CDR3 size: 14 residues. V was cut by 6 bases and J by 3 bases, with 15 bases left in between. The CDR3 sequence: CASSPDGQNYEQYF. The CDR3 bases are TGTGCCAGCAGCCCGGACGGACAGAACTACGAGCAGTACTTC.

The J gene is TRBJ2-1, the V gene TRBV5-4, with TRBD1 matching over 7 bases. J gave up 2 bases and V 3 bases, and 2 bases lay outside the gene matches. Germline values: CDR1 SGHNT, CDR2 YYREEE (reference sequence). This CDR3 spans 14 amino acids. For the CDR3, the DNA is TGTGCCAGCAGCTCGGGACAGACCTACAATGAGCAGTTCTTC. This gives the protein CASSSGQTYNEQFF.

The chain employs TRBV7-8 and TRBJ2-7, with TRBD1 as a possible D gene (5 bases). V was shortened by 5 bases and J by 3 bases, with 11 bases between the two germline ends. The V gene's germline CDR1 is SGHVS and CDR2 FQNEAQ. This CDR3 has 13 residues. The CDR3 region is CASSQRQLYEQYF. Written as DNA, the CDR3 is TGTGCCAGCAGCCAAAGACAGCTCTACGAGCAGTACTTC. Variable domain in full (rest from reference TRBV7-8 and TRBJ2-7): GAGVSQSPRYKVAKRGQDVALRCDPISGHVSLFWYQQALGQGPEFLTYFQNEAQLDKSGLPSDRFFAERPEGSVSTLKIQRTQQEDSAVYLCASSQRQLYEQYFGPGTRLTVT.

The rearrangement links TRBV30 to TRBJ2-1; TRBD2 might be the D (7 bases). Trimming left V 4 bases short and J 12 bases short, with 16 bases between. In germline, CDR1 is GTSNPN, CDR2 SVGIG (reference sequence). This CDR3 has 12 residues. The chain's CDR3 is CAWKGGAPGQFF. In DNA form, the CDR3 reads TGTGCCTGGAAGGGGGGGGCTCCGGGGCAGTTCTTC. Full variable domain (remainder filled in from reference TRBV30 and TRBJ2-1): SQTIHQWPATLVQPVGSPLSLECTVEGTSNPNLYWYRQAAGRGLQLLFYSVGIGQISSEVPQNLSASRPQDRQFILSSKKLLLSDSGFYLCAWKGGAPGQFFGPGTRLTVL.

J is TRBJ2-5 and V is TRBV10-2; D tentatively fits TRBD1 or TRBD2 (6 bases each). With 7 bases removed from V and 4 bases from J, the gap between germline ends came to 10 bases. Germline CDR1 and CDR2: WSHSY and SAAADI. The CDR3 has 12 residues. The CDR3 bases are TGCGCCAGCAACGGAGGGGGAGAGACCCAGTACTTC. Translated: CASNGGGETQYF.

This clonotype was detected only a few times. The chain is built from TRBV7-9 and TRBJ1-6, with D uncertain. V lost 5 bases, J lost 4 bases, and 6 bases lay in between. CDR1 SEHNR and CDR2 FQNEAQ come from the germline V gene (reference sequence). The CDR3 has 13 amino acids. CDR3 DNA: TGTGCCAGCAGCAAAGCGTATAATTCACCCCTCCACTTT. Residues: CASSKAYNSPLHF.

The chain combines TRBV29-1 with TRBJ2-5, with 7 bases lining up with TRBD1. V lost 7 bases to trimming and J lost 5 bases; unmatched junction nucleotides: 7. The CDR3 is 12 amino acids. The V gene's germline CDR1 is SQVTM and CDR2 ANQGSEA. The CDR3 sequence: CSGFTGVETQYF. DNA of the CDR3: TGCAGCGGATTTACAGGGGTTGAGACCCAGTACTTC.

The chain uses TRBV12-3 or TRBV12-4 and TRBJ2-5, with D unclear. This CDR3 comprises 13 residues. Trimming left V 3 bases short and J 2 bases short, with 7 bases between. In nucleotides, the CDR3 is TGTGCCAGCAGTTTTGTCTCACAAGAGACCCAGTACTTC. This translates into CASSFVSQETQYF.

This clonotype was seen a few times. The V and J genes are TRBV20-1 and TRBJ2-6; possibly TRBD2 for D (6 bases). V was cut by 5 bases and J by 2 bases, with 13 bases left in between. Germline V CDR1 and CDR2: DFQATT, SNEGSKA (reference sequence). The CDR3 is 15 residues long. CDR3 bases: TGCAGTGCTCCCTGGGGGGTGGCTGGGGCCAACGTCCTGACTTTC. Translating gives CSAPWGVAGANVLTF.

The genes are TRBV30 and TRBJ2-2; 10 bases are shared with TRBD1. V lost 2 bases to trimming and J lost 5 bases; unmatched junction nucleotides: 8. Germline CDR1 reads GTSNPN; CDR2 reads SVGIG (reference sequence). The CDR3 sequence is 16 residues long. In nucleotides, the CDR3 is TGTGCCTGGAGTATCCCCGGGACAGGGGCTACCGGGGAGCTGTTTTTT. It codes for CAWSIPGTGATGELFF.

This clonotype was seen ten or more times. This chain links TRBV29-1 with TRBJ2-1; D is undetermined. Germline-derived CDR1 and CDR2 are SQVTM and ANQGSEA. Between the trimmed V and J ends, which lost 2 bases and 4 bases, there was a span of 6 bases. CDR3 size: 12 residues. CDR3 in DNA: TGCAGCGTTGAATTAGCTTACAATGAGCAGTTCTTC. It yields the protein CSVELAYNEQFF.